What follows describes a single T cell receptor (beta chain). This sample is drawn from a study of blood T cell repertoires in COVID-19. Study-wide background: From the United States, Italy and Spain came samples of acute and convalescent COVID-19.

Under the authors' procedure: Nucleated cell counts were estimated from reference gene primer amplification. Assay used: immunoSEQ multiplex PCR; TCRdb lists only in-frame clones, some missing. V and J calls and clone size come straight from that table; D and trimming were deduced from the DNA. The sample has about 24,000 clones, roughly 74% seen once; the top ten hold just over 6.5%. Recruited during active infection, patients (from Seattle) were subsequently followed longitudinally. Trimming cost V 1 base and J 0 bases, with 7 bases left between them. The CDR3 runs 16 residues. Looked up from germline, CDR1 is LNHDA and CDR2 is SQIVND (reference sequence).

The TCR comes from a man in his fifties with COVID-19, enrolled during active disease. J is TRBJ1-6 and V is TRBV19; D is uncertain. Sequenced: peripheral blood. The CDR3 nucleotides read TGTGCCAGTAGTATAGGAGCAAACTCCTATAATTCACCCCTCCACTTT. This codes for CASSIGANSYNSPLHF. Full variable domain (rest looked up from reference TRBV19 and TRBJ1-6): DGGITQSPKYLFRKEGQNVTLSCEQNLNHDAMYWYRQDPGQGLRLIYYSQIVNDFQKGDIAEGYSVSREKKESFPLTVTSAQKNPTAFYLCASSIGANSYNSPLHFGNGTRLTVT.